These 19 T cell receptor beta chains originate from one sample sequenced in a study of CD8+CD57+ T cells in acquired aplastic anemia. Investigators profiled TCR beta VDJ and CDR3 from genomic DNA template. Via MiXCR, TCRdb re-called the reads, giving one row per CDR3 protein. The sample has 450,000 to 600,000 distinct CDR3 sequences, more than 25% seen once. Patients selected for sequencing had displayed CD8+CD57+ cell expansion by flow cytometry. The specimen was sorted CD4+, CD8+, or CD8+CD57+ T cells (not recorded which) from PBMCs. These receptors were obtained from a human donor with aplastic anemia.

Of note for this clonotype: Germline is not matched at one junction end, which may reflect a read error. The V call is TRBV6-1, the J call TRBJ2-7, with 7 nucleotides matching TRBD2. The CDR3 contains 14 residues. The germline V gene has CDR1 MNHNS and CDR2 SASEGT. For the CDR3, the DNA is TGTGCCAGCACCCCGGCGGGGGTCACCTACGTGCAGTACTTC. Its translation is CASTPAGVTYVQYF.

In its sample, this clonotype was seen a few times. Written as DNA, the CDR3 is TGTGCCTGGAGTATCGACAGAGCGATTGGCTACACCTTC. Residues: CAWSIDRAIGYTF. The chain employs TRBV30 and TRBJ1-2; possibly TRBD1 for D (5 bases). The CDR3 sequence is 13 residues long. CDR1 and CDR2 from the germline V gene are GTSNPN and SVGIG (reference sequence). Trimming removed 2 bases at V and 7 bases at J, with 14 bases between.

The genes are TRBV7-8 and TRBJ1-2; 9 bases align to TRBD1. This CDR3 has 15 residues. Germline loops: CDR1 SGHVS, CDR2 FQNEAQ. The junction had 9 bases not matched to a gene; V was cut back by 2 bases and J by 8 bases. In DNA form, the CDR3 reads TGTGCCAGCAGCTTAATAGGGACAGGGCCGGACGGCTACACCTTC. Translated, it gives CASSLIGTGPDGYTF.

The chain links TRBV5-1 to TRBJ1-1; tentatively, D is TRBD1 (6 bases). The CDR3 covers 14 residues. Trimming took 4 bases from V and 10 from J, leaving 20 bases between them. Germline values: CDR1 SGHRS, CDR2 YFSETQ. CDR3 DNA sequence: TGCGCCAGCAGCCCCCGGGACATAGAGCGGAGAGCTTTCTTT. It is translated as CASSPRDIERRAFF.

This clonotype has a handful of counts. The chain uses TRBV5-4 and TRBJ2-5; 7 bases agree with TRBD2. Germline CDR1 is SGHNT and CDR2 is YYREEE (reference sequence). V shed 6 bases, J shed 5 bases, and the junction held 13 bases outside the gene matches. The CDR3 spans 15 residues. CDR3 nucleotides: TGTGCCAGCATGCAGCAGGGCGGGAGACTGGAGACCCAGTACTTC. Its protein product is CASMQQGGRLETQYF.

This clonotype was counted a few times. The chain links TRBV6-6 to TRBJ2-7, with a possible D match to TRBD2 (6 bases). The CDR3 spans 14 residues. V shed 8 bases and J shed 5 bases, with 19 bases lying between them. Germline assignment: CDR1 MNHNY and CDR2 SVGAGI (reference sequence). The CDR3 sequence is CASQRDSLLDEQYF. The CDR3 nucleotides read TGTGCCAGCCAGAGGGACTCCCTTCTGGACGAGCAGTACTTC.

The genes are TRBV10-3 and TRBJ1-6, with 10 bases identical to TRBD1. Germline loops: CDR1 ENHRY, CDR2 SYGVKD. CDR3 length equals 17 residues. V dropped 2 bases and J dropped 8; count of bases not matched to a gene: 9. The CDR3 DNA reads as TGTGCCATCAGTGAGGGCGACAGGGGGCAGAAGTATTCACCCCTCCACTTT. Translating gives CAISEGDRGQKYSPLHF.

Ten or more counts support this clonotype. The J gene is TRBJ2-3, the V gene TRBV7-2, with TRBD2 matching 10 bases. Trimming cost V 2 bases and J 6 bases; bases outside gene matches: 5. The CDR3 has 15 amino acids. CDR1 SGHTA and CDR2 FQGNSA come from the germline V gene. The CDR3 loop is CASSLQRGGADTQYF. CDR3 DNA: TGTGCCAGCAGCTTACAGCGGGGGGGCGCCGATACGCAGTATTTT.

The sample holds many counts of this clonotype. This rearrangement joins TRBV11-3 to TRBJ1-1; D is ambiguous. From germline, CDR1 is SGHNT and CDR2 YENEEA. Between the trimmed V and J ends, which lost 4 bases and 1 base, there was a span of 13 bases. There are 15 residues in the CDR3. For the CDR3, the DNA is TGTGCCAGCAGCTCCAGACCGGATTGGAACACTGAAGCTTTCTTT. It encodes CASSSRPDWNTEAFF.

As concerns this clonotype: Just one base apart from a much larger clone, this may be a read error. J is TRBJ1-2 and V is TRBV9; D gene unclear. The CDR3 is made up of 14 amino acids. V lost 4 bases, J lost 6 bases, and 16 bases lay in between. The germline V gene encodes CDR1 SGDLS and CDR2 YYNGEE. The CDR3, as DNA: TGTGCCAGCAGCTTAGATTACAGTGATGATGGCTACACCTTC. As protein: CASSLDYSDDGYTF.

The DNA for the CDR3 is TGTGCCAGCAGCCCCGGGTTATCGCAGCCCCAGCATTTT. Translating it yields CASSPGLSQPQHF. This chain uses TRBV5-4 with TRBJ1-5; no definite D call. CDR1 and CDR2 from the germline V gene are SGHNT and YYREEE (reference sequence). This CDR3 has 13 amino acids. V lost 4 bases, J lost 7 bases, and 12 bases lay in between.

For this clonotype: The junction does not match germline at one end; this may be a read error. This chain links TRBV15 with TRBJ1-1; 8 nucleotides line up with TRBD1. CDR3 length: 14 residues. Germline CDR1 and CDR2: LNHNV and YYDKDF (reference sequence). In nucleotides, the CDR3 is TGTGCCACCAGCACCAGGGGGCAATTCACTGAGGCTCTCTTT. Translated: CATSTRGQFTEALF.

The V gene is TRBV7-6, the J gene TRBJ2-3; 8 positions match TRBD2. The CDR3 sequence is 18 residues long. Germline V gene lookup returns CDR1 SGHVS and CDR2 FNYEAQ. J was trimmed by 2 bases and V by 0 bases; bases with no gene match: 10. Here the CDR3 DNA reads TGTGCCAGCAGCTTAGCGGAGGCGGGGGGATCCTTCACAGATACGCAGTATTTT. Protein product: CASSLAEAGGSFTDTQYF.

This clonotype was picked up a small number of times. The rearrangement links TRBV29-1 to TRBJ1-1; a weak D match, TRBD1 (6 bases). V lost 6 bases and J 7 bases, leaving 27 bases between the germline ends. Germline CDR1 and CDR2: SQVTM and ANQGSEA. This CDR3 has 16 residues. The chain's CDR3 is CSVRDSTGATPSEAFF. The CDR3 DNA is TGCAGCGTAAGGGACTCGACAGGCGCGACGCCCAGTGAAGCTTTCTTT.

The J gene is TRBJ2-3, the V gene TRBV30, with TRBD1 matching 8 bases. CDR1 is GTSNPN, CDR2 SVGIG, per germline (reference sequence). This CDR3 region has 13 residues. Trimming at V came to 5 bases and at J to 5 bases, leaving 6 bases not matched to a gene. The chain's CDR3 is CAWGAGGIDTQYF. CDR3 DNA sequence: TGTGCCTGGGGGGCAGGGGGCATAGATACGCAGTATTTT.

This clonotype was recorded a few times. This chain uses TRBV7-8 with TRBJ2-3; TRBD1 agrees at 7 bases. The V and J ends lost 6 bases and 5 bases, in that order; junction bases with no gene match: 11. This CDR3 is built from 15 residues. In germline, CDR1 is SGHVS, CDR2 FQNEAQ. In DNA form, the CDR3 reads TGTGCCAGCAGTCCAGACAGGGTTAAGAGAGATACGCAGTATTTT. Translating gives CASSPDRVKRDTQYF.

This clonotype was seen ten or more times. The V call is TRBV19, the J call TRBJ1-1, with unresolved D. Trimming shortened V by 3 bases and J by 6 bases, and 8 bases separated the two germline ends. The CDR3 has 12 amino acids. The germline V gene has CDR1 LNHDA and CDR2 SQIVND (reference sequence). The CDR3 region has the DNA TGTGCCAGTAGTATTTATCTCTCTGAAGCTTTCTTT. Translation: CASSIYLSEAFF.

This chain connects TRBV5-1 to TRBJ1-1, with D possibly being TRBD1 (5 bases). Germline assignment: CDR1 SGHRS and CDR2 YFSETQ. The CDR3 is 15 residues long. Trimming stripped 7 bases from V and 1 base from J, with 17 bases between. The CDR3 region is CASSLLQGGNTEAFF. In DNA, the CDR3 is TGCGCCAGCTCGTTACTGCAGGGCGGGAACACTGAAGCTTTCTTT.

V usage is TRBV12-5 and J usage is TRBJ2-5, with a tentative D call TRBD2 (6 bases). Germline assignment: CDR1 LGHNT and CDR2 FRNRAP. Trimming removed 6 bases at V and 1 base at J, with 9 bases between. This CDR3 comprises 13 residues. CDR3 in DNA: TGTGCTAGTGGACCGGGACTCCAAGAGACCCAGTACTTC. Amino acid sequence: CASGPGLQETQYF.